This T cell receptor (beta chain) was retrieved from a study of beta chain features in type 1 diabetes (dated by TCRdb to 2016 to 2019). General notes on the study: Patients and healthy donors did not differ in mean age, gender distribution, total cell number or subset yield. Whereas all 28 donors provided naive and central memory subsets, regulatory and stem cell-like memory subsets were isolated from just 8 patients and roughly eight healthy donors. A total of 85 million to 140 million sorted cells were examined across all samples, and a strong correlation was observed between cell number per subset and RNA yield. In the study, TCRB repertoires of sorted circulating CD4+ T cell subsets from recently diagnosed type 1 diabetes patients were compared with those of matched healthy donors.

Each donor gave one peripheral blood draw, approximately 110 mL on average, collected into heparinised tubes. Using a panel that included CD45RO, CCR7, CD25, CD127, CD95 and CD27, naive, central memory, regulatory and stem cell-like memory CD4+ T cells were sorted on a BD FACSAria II. All sorted populations exceeded 95% purity. PBMCs were separated immediately by Lymphoprep density gradient centrifugation and were stained directly, without being cultured. To minimize batch effects, samples were stained and sorted in pairs, one healthy donor with one patient per experiment. This clone was found a few times. Its antigen specificity is not known. No clone much larger than this one lies a single base away; base qualities are absent. This sample includes further DNA sequences coding for the same CDR3. The CDR3 has 11 amino acids, counting the end cysteine and phenylalanine. Only the CDR3 DNA stays, 33 bases, in frame from base 1. V loses 0 bases of germline sequence and J loses 5 bases, and the interval between the two ends is 4 bases. The germline V gene (reference sequence) sets CDR1 to GTSNPN and CDR2 to SVGIG.

The entire amount of isolated RNA was reverse transcribed using the High Capacity cDNA Reverse Transcription Kit, so the sequenced TCRB transcripts were expressed ones. Naive, central memory and regulatory T cell samples underwent deep immunoSEQ sequencing, averaging roughly 3.5 million total reads per sample. Sorted cells were lysed in RLT buffer and RNA was extracted with DNase-treated RNeasy Micro or Mini kits, depending on cell number. Each cell subset was processed on its own to prevent cross-contamination, while patient and healthy donor samples were processed together. Using the immunoSEQ multiplex PCR, TCRB sequences were amplified from cDNA into 87-bp fragments spanning the CDR3 region. Sequencing of the amplicons was done on the Illumina HiSeq platform. The paper's processing steps were these. Synthetic template baselines were used to correct PCR bias computationally, reads within Hamming distance 2 were collapsed, and singletons that could not be merged were discarded. By aligning reads against IMGT, V, D and J genes, CDR3 length, and insertions or deletions at six rearrangement sites were assigned. Within each subset, clonotype counts were normalized to sorted cell number, after which true diversity and Gini coefficients were computed with the tcR R package. The overlap coefficient, calculated on TCRB nucleotide sequences, was used to measure repertoire sharing. As a proxy for the pre-selection repertoire, out-of-frame TCRB sequences from naive cells were analyzed. Imported from immuneACCESS, the table was reduced by TCRdb to in-frame sequences with V and J called. These copies leave out some clones; in studies compared against another copy, an unresolved V gene accounts for under half, and the cause of the remainder is not known. Clone size and V and J calls were adopted from that table, with D and trimming inferred from the DNA. For this sample the table gives 150,000 to 200,000 clones, of which roughly 63% were detected only once. The top ten constitute around 0.08% of the sample.

What the authors observed across the whole study: PCR may preferentially amplify shorter templates, but because patient and control samples were amplified and corrected together, any resulting skew would affect both groups equally. Because the HLA sub-analyses included only small numbers of individuals, any influence of HLA type on TCRB rearrangement was left unresolved. At VDJ recombination sites, type 1 diabetes patients had fewer insertions and more deleted nucleotides, which implies abnormalities in thymic rearrangement. Because cDNA was sequenced instead of genomic DNA, highly expressing activated cells could be over-represented, though the groups showed no difference in activation or CD3 levels. Naive, central memory and regulatory TCRB repertoires appeared to be more alike among patients than among healthy donors. A moderate but significant shortening of TCRB CDR3 length was observed in type 1 diabetes patients in all four CD4+ subsets.

This TCR came from a man aged 25-40 years with type 1 diabetes. Rearrangement joined TRBV30 to TRBJ2-5; the D gene remains uncertain. The sequenced sample consisted of naive CD4+ T cells from blood. The cell subset or site tag for this specimen amounts to: true naive CD4+ T cells. The bases read TGTGCCTGGAGTGTCGGCGAGACCCAGTACTTC. This gives the protein CAWSVGETQYF.